This TCR beta chain was documented in a study of blood T cell repertoires in COVID-19 (dated by TCRdb to 2020 to 2021). Some background on the complete study: Samples from collaborators originated in the United States, Italy and Spain and spanned both the acute and convalescent phases of COVID-19. The prospective study material was composed of cDNA or gDNA derived from T cells, B-cell-depleted T cells, or PBMCs. Deeply sampled blood TCRbeta repertoires from subjects exposed to, actively infected with, or recovered from COVID-19 were included in the dataset. A freely available public database, intended as a resource for researchers studying the immune response to SARS-CoV-2, is where the repertoires were released. Samples were obtained from the ongoing ImmuneRACE study (first 160 participants) and from some 1,300 subjects provided by 6 global collaborators. The sample metadata nearly always contained a de-identified subject ID, COVID-19 status, age in years and sex. Where available, HLA class I and class II types were obtained from metadata supplied by the sample provider rather than from assay-based typing.

A remark on this clone: Its antigen is not yet known. One base away there is no much larger clone; base qualities are not given.

Participants in the prospective study were enrolled through a virtual design, were aged roughly 18 to 100 years, and lived in about two dozen United States geographic areas. In the prospective study, cohorts were assigned on the basis of participant-reported clinical history obtained from a screening survey and a study questionnaire. Recovered participants in ImmuneRACE Cohort 3 were defined by two consecutive negative NP/OP PCR tests, clearance by a healthcare professional, or resolution of symptoms. Each participant in the prospective study had whole blood, serum and a nasopharyngeal or oropharyngeal swab collected by mobile phlebotomists. Prospective study participants could optionally give additional blood draws and questionnaires over an approximately two-month period. Before DNA extraction, blood samples from the prospective study were shipped at room temperature or frozen. TCRbeta CDR3 regions were amplified from genomic DNA using the immunoSEQ Assay, a bias-controlled multiplex PCR. The published analysis was carried out like this. Within the assay, amplification of reference gene primers was used to estimate how many nucleated cells each sample contained. Sequence reads were collapsed and filtered to measure the absolute abundance of every unique TCRbeta CDR3 rearrangement. For each sample, productive Simpson clonality was calculated by taking the square root of Simpson's diversity index across productive rearrangements. In TCRdb, the immuneACCESS table is reduced to in-frame sequences with V and J assigned. These tables do not hold every clone; where another copy was compared, an unresolved V gene accounts for under half, and the others remain unexplained. From that table come the V and J calls and clone size; the DNA was used to work out D and trimming. This sample lists approximately 300,000 clones; about 87% were detected once. 5.3% of the sample belongs to the ten largest clones.

What the research found in general, with its limitations: The amount of clinical and demographic metadata varied by source and participant and was provided uncurated.

V is trimmed back by 3 bases and J by 8 bases, and the junction contains 3 bases that no gene match accounts for. The CDR3 contains 13 residues, cysteine and phenylalanine counted. Only CDR3 DNA remains: 39 bases, in frame from the first base. Sequences LGHNA (CDR1) and YNFKEQ (CDR2) are obtained from the germline V gene. Recombination joined TRBV4-2 with TRBJ1-1, and TRBD1 aligns with 10 junction nucleotides. This clonotype originated in a woman aged 25 to 45 who had recovered from COVID-19. The sample consisted of PBMCs or T cells enriched from blood (not recorded which). The CDR3 reads as follows: CASSQGTGAEAFF. The sequenced DNA is TGTGCCAGCAGCCAGGGGACAGGGGCCGAAGCTTTCTTT.